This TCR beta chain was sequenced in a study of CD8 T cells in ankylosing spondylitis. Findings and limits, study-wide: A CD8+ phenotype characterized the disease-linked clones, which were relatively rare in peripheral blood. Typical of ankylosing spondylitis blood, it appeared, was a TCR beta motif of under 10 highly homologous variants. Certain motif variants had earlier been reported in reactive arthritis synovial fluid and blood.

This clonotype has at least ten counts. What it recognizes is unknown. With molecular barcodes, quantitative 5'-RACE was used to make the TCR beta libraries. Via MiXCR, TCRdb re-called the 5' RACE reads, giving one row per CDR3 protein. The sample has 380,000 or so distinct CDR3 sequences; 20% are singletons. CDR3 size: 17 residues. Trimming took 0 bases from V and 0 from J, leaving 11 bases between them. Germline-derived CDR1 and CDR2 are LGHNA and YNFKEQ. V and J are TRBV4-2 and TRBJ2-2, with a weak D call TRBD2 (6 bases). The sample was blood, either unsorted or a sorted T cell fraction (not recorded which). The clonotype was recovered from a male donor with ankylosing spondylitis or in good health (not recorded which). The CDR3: CASSQEPGLTNTGELFF. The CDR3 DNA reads TGTGCCAGCAGCCAAGAGCCGGGACTTACGAACACCGGGGAGCTGTTTTTT.